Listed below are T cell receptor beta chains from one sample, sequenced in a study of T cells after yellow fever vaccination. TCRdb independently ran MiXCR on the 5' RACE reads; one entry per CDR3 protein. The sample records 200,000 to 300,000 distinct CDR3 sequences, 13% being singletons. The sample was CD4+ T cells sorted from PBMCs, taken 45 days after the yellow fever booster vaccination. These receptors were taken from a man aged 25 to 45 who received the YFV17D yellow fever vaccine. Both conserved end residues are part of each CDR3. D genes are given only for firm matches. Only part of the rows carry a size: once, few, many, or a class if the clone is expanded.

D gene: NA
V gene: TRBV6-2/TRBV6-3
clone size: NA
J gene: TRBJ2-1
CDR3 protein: CASSYSTTGRAEQFF
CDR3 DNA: TGTGCCAGCAGTTACTCGACCACGGGGCGGGCTGAGCAGTTCTTC

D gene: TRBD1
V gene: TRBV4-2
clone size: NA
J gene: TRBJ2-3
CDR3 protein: CASSQTGGWGATDTQYF
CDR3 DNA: TGTGCCAGCAGCCAAACAGGGGGTTGGGGCGCCACAGATACGCAGTATTTT

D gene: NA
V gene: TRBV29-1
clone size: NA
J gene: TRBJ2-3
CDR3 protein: CSVLPLGDTQYF
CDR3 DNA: TGCAGCGTTCTTCCCCTCGGAGATACGCAGTATTTT

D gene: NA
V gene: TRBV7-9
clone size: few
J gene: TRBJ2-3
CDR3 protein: CASSLSQGNGDTQYF
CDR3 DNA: TGTGCCAGCAGCTTATCACAGGGAAATGGAGATACGCAGTATTTT

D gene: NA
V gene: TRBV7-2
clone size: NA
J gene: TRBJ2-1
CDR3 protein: CASSLEDRPYNEQFF
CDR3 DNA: TGTGCCAGCAGCTTAGAGGACCGCCCCTACAATGAGCAGTTCTTC

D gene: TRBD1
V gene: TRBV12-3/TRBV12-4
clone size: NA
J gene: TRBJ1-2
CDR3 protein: CASNTPGQGYGYTF
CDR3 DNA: TGTGCCAGCAATACCCCGGGACAGGGCTATGGCTACACCTTC

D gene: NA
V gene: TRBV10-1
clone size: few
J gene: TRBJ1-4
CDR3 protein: CASSGTENEKLFF
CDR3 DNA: TGCGCCAGCAGCGGCACCGAAAATGAAAAACTGTTTTTT

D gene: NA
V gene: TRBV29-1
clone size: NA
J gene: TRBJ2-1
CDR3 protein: CSVSSVGGVNEQFF
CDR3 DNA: TGCAGCGTTTCGTCCGTAGGGGGTGTCAATGAGCAGTTCTTC

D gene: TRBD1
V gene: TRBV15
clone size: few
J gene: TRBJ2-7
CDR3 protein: CATSRDYPGTGKYEQYF
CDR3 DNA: TGTGCCACCAGCAGAGACTACCCCGGGACAGGGAAGTACGAGCAGTACTTC

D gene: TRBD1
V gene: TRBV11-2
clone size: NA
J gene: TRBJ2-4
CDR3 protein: CASSFSYGTVAKNIQYF
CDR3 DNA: TGTGCCAGCAGCTTTAGCTACGGGACAGTAGCCAAAAACATTCAGTACTTC

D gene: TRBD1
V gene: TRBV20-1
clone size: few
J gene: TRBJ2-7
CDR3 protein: CSAYPGQGFAQYF
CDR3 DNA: TGCAGTGCTTATCCGGGACAGGGTTTTGCGCAGTACTTC

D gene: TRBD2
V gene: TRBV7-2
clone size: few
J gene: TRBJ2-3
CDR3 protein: CASSLRGLAGPTDTQYF
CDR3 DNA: TGTGCCAGCAGCTTAAGAGGACTAGCGGGTCCCACAGATACGCAGTATTTT

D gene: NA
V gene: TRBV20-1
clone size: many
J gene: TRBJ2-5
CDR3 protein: CSAKGTARQETQYF
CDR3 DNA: TGCAGTGCTAAAGGGACGGCCCGACAAGAGACCCAGTACTTC

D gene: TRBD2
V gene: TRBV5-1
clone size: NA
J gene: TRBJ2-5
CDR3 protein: CASSLRQGLGDLPTQYF
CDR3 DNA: TGCGCCAGCAGCTTGAGACAAGGACTAGGAGATTTGCCGACCCAGTACTTC

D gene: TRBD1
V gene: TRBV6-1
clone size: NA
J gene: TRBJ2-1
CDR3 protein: CASNRDRVNNEQFF
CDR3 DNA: TGTGCCAGCAACCGGGACAGGGTTAACAATGAGCAGTTCTTC

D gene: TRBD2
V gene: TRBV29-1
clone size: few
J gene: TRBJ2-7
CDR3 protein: CSVGLASSSYEQYF
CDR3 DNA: TGCAGCGTTGGACTAGCCAGTAGCTCCTACGAGCAGTACTTC

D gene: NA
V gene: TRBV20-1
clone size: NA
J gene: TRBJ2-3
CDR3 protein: CSASDVATGPDTQYF
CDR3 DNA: TGCAGTGCTAGCGATGTGGCCACAGGTCCAGATACGCAGTATTTT

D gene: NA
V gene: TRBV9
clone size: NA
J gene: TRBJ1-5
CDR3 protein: CASSKDGHSNQPQHF
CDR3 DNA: TGTGCCAGCAGCAAGGACGGCCATAGCAATCAGCCCCAGCATTTT